The rows below give T cell receptor beta chains drawn from one sample of a study of T cell responses to AZD1222 COVID-19 vaccine. Profiling relied on immunoSEQ multiplex PCR, and the TCRdb table lists in-frame clones only, not all of them. The sample has roughly 150,000 clones, roughly 92% seen once. Sequences were derived from peripheral blood, sampled on day 0 of AZD1222 vaccination. These receptors all stem from an adult in good health. CDR3s include the opening cysteine and the closing phenylalanine or tryptophan.

j_gene: TRBJ2-1; len: 16; v_gene: TRBV27; CDR3aa: CASSLYLYSSYNEQFF
j_gene: TRBJ2-7; len: 12; v_gene: TRBV10-3; CDR3aa: CAISSNSYEQYF
j_gene: TRBJ1-1; len: 14; v_gene: TRBV18; CDR3aa: CASSPRQADTEAFF
j_gene: TRBJ2-5; len: 14; v_gene: TRBV5-6; CDR3aa: CASSGGGGKETQYF
j_gene: TRBJ2-7; len: 15; v_gene: TRBV19; CDR3aa: CASSIAGTSSYEQYF
j_gene: TRBJ2-2; len: 15; v_gene: TRBV7-8; CDR3aa: CASSLAGGYTGELFF
j_gene: TRBJ1-2; len: 14; v_gene: TRBV4-2; CDR3aa: CASSQVQSNYGYTF
j_gene: TRBJ2-7; len: 16; v_gene: TRBV7-7; CDR3aa: CASSHVSTGAAGEQYF
j_gene: TRBJ2-1; len: 16; v_gene: TRBV7-3; CDR3aa: CASSQLGLADDNEQFF
j_gene: TRBJ2-7; len: 14; v_gene: TRBV3-1/TRBV3-2; CDR3aa: CASSLSALPYEQYF
j_gene: TRBJ2-1; len: 14; v_gene: TRBV19; CDR3aa: CASSSQGGPYEQFF
j_gene: TRBJ2-7; len: 15; v_gene: TRBV7-9; CDR3aa: CASSSRDRSSYEQYF
j_gene: TRBJ1-3; len: 15; v_gene: TRBV7-2; CDR3aa: CASSSASRHGNTIYF
j_gene: TRBJ1-6; len: 17; v_gene: TRBV27; CDR3aa: CASVDIGTGYYNSPLHF
j_gene: TRBJ2-1; len: 16; v_gene: TRBV12-2; CDR3aa: CASRLGVGGLRNEQFF
j_gene: TRBJ2-2; len: 14; v_gene: TRBV5-1; CDR3aa: CASSSGQLTGELFF
j_gene: TRBJ1-5; len: 16; v_gene: TRBV7-2; CDR3aa: CASSLVGGASNQPQHF
j_gene: TRBJ1-2; len: 14; v_gene: TRBV2; CDR3aa: CASSEAWANYGYTF
j_gene: TRBJ2-2; len: 15; v_gene: TRBV27; CDR3aa: CASSQSAGVTGELFF
j_gene: TRBJ1-1; len: 13; v_gene: TRBV12-5; CDR3aa: CASGFRRGDGAFF
j_gene: TRBJ1-2; len: 14; v_gene: TRBV9; CDR3aa: CASSADSWTGRYTF
j_gene: TRBJ1-1; len: 15; v_gene: TRBV19; CDR3aa: CASSNPPGTGPEAFF